The T cell receptor beta chain under discussion was sequenced for a study of cytomegalovirus exposure and HLA in healthy donors (dated by TCRdb to about 2017). Looking at the study overall: In an earlier analysis of around 540 of the donors, approximately 260 Gb of sequence data and 100 million or so unique TCR beta sequences from approximately 180 million T cells were reported. Genome-wide SNP genotypes for about 65% of the roughly 670 donors were used in a later genetic analysis, which treated that subset as a discovery cohort. In a later analysis, previously published TCR beta repertoires from 550 to 700 donors were re-analyzed and high-resolution HLA genotyping was added so that TCR occurrence patterns could be studied. The study aimed to test whether cataloging public T cell receptors could reveal signatures of past pathogen exposure. Because of strong linkage in the cohort, roughly five DR-DQ haplotypes were treated as single units for association and clustering. The study combined high-throughput TCR immunosequencing, statistical association of individual TCRs with disease status, and machine learning to predict cytomegalovirus infection status. A separate validation cohort of 90 to 150 different subjects was used in addition to the 666-subject first cohort. To decide whether each TCR beta V gene segment behaved as functional or pseudogenic, an earlier analysis of several hundred of the donors relied on high-throughput TCR beta sequencing. The T cell repertoires of under 700 subjects were profiled by immunosequencing and related to cytomegalovirus serostatus. Among some 410 genotyped donors of the cohort, an average of roughly 240,000 unique TCR beta nucleotide sequences were sequenced per donor, 15% to 20% of them non-productive. Donor age, sex, ethnicity and CMV serostatus were collected together with the repertoire data. Approximately 300 gigabases of sequencing data and approximately 93 million unique TCR sequences were included in an early release covering 550 to 800 HLA-typed donors. All discovery cohort repertoires had been generated using a single sequencing platform. Among the 398 genotyped donors, around 81% belonged to the genetic ancestry cluster associated with self-reported Caucasian donors. Rather than drawing on any new phenotypic data, the later analysis identified candidate immune exposures from TCR beta sequences and the way those sequences occurred across donors. Both class I and class II loci were covered by HLA typing, at four-digit resolution. Typing coverage differed by locus: A, B, C, DRB1 and DQB1 were typed in roughly 629-630 donors, DQA1 in about 500, DPA1 in 600 to 610, and DPB1 in approximately 450. General study outcomes and caveats: An earlier analysis of approximately 590 of the donors showed that most TCR beta V segments appeared in productive rearrangements either about 87% or about 30% of the time, which broadly matched IMGT annotations. Linkage disequilibrium might explain the correlated functional status among segregating V segments, but an unknown experimental factor could not be ruled out. In a later analysis, several top co-occurrence clusters were reported to appear linked to parvovirus B19, influenza, CMV and Epstein-Barr virus. Cytomegalovirus status was reported to be diagnosed by the classifier with high specificity and sensitivity in both the original and validation cohorts. In this cohort, only TCR beta chains were sequenced, and detectable features were limited by the absence of alpha or paired-chain data. The authors suggested that the approach could potentially be generalized to other disease states and immunological phenotypes. Because HLA typing was unavailable for some donors at each locus, only the typed subset was used in association tests. A group of highly shared sequence variants was considered likely to be a technical artifact of the sequencing pipeline. A total of 150 to 200 TCR beta chains were listed by the study as associated with cytomegalovirus. Presence/absence analyses assumed roughly uniform sequencing depth across donors, an assumption that may not hold. A later analysis found that TCR association rates varied across HLA loci, with DRB1 alleles showing the most associated TCRs and HLA-C alleles the fewest. Some IMGT-functional V segments, including TRBV6-2 and TRBV6-3, could not be told apart with the 87-base-pair reads, so those segments were excluded. Compared with equally common non-associated chains, HLA-associated TCR beta chains in a later analysis were more clonally expanded and had lower generation probabilities. Assigning TCR associations to individual alleles was difficult when HLA alleles, especially DR and DQ, strongly co-occurred. According to a later genetic analysis, donors in an Asian-associated ancestry cluster had fewer N-insertions in productive TCRs than the approximately 650-donor mean. In a later genetic analysis, a missense DCLRE1C variant was associated with V-gene and J-gene trimming of TCR beta chains, and the association was replicated in an independent cohort. Immune exposure information for the cohort was limited to CMV serostatus. A further reported finding was that TCR beta sequences accurately predicted the HLA-A and HLA-B alleles for most subjects in the first cohort. Roughly 17 rarely observed V segments, including chromosome 9 orphons, were excluded from the earlier analysis of several hundred of the donors because counts were too low. Specific HLA alleles were associated with 18,000 or so TCR beta sequences at a false discovery rate of 0.05 in a later analysis. Most TCR sequences were seen in very few donors, while some public TCRs were found in many individuals. A few of the identified cytomegalovirus-associated TCR beta chains were confirmed in vitro to be specific for cytomegalovirus antigens. In a later analysis, most CMV-associated TCR beta chains were found to appear HLA-restricted, with HLA associations seemingly driven largely by CMV exposure.

The germline V gene (reference sequence) yields SEHNR for CDR1 and FQNEAQ for CDR2. V and J are truncated by 0 bases and 5 bases respectively, leaving an intervening sequence of 6 bases. The CDR3 measures 13 amino acids from cysteine to phenylalanine. CDR3 DNA is the only sequence kept; it has 39 bases, read in frame from the first base. Library construction relied on the immunoSEQ multiplex PCR assay. For the multiplex PCR, a mixture combining 60 forward primers for TCR Vbeta segments and 13 reverse primers for TCR Jbeta segments was used. The CDR3 region of rearranged TCR beta genes was amplified from genomic DNA by a multiplex PCR assay. The Illumina HiSeq System was used to sequence the amplified TCR beta libraries as 87-base-pair reads. The paper's processing steps were these. A later analysis tallied tens of millions of unique TCR beta chains across the 666 repertoires, and some 10 million of those chains were shared by two or more donors. Raw reads were error-corrected and collapsed into unique sequences with a nearest-neighbor algorithm that merged closely related sequences to remove PCR and sequencing errors. To assign V, D and J gene segments, CDR3 sequences were aligned to IMGT reference sequences. For a sequence to be retained, a match of at least six nucleotides was required to both a V gene segment and a J gene segment. A rearrangement was called productive if the CDR3 had no stop codons and remained in frame with V and J, and every other rearrangement was called non-productive. CDR3 was defined by IMGT convention, running from the second conserved V-encoded cysteine to the conserved J-encoded phenylalanine. The earlier analysis of about 620 of the donors excluded sequences that lacked an unambiguous match to a single V gene segment. In an earlier analysis of almost 600 of the donors, a V segment was called functional when productive rearrangements were above 56.7%, and segregating when the standard deviation between donors exceeded 5%. A statistical classification framework was built for diagnosing cytomegalovirus status from the catalog of TCR beta chain sequences. A later analysis assigned V and J genes by comparing TCR nucleotide sequences with IMGT/GENE-DB human TR gene sequences. Using the TCRdist pipeline, a later analysis assigned CDR3 sequences along with most-parsimonious VDJ recombination scenarios. A later analysis defined each TCR beta chain by its CDR3 amino acid sequence plus V-gene family, and excluded reads lacking a unique V-gene family. In a later analysis, nearly 600 highly shared, low-generation-probability nucleotide sequences were removed to address suspected cross-contamination and a sequencing artifact. In a later analysis, a clonal expansion index for each public chain was calculated from normalized within-repertoire ranks of inferred template counts. Generation probabilities in a later analysis came from a VDJ recombination model fitted to out-of-frame rearrangements, and those results were checked against IGoR. Hypergeometric tests were used in a later analysis to score TCR-TCR, TCR-HLA and TCR-CMV co-occurrence, with a repertoire-size bias correction applied to the TCR pairs. False discovery rates were estimated in a later analysis by permuting HLA or CMV assignments 20 times. In a later analysis, co-occurring TCRs were grouped using DBSCAN, and TCRdist sequence similarity was added for clustering within HLA-allele-positive subsets. Repertoires with fewer than 30,000 or more than 120,000 public chains, plus five repertoires with anomalous nucleotide sharing, were excluded from co-occurrence clustering. The table was pulled from immuneACCESS by TCRdb, which kept in-frame rearrangements only. Such tables lose some clones; where checked, under half of the loss comes from unresolved V genes, and the rest has no known cause. That table furnishes V, J and clone size, whereas the DNA furnished D and trimming. Present in this sample are some 130,000 clones, roughly 85% of which were seen just once. The ten most abundant clones make up approximately 6.2% of the sample.

For this clone: This clone's antigen is unknown. No much larger clone exists at a distance of one base, and base qualities are not known.

The cohort consisted of 650 to 850 healthy bone marrow donors. At the time of sampling, all cohort members were nominally healthy, though unrecorded immune exposures were likely present. The donor tested CMV seropositive, placing the donor among the roughly 300 seropositive members of the cohort. A peripheral blood sample was provided by each donor, and peripheral blood mononuclear cells were used for TCR beta sequencing. The Qiagen DNeasy Blood Extraction Kit was used to extract genomic DNA from the blood cell samples. This TCR derives from a man aged 35 to 55 in good health and CMV-seropositive. The specimen sequenced was PBMCs. Rearrangement joined TRBV7-9 to TRBJ2-3, with the D gene not confidently named. The CDR3 protein sequence reads: CASSLAEKDTQYF. The DNA sequence follows: TGTGCCAGCAGCTTAGCAGAGAAAGATACGCAGTATTTT.